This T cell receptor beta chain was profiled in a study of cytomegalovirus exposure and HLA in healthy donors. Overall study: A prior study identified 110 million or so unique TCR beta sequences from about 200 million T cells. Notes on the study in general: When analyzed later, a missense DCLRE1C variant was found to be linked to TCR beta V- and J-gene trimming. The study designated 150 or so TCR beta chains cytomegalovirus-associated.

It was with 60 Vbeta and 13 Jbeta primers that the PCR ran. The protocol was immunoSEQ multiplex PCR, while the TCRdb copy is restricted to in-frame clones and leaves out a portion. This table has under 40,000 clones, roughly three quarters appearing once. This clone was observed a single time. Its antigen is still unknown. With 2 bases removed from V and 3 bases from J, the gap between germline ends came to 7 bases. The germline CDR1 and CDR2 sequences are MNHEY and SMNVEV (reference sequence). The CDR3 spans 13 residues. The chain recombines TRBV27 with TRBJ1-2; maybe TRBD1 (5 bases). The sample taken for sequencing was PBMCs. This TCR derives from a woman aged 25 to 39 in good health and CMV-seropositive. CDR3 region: CASSLRGDYGYTF. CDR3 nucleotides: TGTGCCAGCAGTTTAAGGGGCGACTATGGCTACACCTTC.